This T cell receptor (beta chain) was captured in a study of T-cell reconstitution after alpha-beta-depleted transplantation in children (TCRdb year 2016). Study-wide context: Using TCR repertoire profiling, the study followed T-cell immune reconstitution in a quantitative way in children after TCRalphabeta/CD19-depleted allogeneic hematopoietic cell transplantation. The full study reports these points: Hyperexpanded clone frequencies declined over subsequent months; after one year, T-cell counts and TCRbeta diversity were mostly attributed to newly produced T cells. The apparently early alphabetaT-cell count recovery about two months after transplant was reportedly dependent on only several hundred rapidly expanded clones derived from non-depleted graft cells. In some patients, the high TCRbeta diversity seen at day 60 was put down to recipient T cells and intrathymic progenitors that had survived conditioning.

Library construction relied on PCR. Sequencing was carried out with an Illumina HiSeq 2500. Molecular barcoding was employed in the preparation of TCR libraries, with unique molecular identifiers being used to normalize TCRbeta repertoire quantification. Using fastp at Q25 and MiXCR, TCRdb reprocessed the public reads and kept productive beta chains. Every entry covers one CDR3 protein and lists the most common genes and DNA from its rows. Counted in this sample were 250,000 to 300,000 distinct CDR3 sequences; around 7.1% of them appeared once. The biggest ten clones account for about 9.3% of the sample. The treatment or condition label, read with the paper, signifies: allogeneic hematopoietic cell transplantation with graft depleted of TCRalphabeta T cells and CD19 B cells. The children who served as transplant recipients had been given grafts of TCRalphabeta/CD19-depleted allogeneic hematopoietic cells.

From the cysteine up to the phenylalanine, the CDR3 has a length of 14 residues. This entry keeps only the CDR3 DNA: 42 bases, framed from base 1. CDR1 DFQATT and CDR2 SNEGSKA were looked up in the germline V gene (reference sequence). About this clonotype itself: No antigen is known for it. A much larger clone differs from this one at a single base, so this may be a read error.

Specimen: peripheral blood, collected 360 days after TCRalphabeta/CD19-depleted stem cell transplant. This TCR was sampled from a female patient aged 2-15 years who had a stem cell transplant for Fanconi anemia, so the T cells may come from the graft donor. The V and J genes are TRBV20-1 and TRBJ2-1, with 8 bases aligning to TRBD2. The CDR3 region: CSASLKRGFNEQLF. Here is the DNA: TGCAGTGCTAGCCTCAAGCGGGGGTTCAATGAGCAGCTCTTC.